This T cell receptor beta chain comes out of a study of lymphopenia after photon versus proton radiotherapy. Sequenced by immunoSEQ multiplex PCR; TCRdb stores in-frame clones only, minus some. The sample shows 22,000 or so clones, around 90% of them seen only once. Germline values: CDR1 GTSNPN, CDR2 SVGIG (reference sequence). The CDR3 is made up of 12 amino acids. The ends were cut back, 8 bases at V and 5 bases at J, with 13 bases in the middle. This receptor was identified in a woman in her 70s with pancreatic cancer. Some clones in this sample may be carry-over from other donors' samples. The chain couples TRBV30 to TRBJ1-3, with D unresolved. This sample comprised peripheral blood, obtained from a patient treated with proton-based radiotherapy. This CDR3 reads CAAQTNRNTIYF. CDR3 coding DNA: TGTGCCGCCCAGACGAATCGAAACACCATATATTTT.